Below are 21 T cell receptor beta chains sequenced from a single sample in a study of cytomegalovirus exposure and HLA in healthy donors. PCR involved 60 Vbeta and 13 Jbeta primers. Assay: immunoSEQ multiplex PCR; the TCRdb copy retains only in-frame clones and omits some. Altogether approximately 65,000 clones are present, around 68% being singletons, with the ten largest covering about 17%. The sample comprised PBMCs. Receptor source: a man aged 40-55 years in good health and CMV-seropositive.

This chain joins TRBV5-8 and TRBJ1-5; no definite D call. Germline values: CDR1 SGHTS, CDR2 YDEGEE. The CDR3 length is 14 residues. V was pared by 0 bases and J by 5 bases, with 9 bases between. The CDR3 nucleotides are TGTGCCAGCAGCTTGGGGGTCGGGGATCAGCCCCAGCATTTT. Translation gives CASSLGVGDQPQHF.

J is TRBJ2-5 and V is TRBV2, with 7 bases fitting TRBD2. V lost 7 bases to trimming and J lost 11 bases; unmatched junction nucleotides: 13. CDR3 length: 13 residues. Germline loops: CDR1 SNHLY, CDR2 FYNNEI. CDR3 bases: TGTGCCAGCACCGGGACTACCTCTCAAGAGCAGTACTTC. Its translation: CASTGTTSQEQYF.

This clone was seen only a few times. At one of its ends the junction is not consistent with the germline gene, which may arise from a read error. V usage is TRBV19 and J usage is TRBJ2-1; 10 nucleotides line up with TRBD2. Germline CDR1 and CDR2: LNHDA and SQIVND (reference sequence). This CDR3 contains 14 residues. CDR3 residues: CASSGTSGVTWRVF. CDR3 bases: TGTGCCAGTAGTGGAACTAGCGGGGTTACCTGGCGGGTCTTC. Filled out from reference TRBV19 and TRBJ2-1, the complete variable domain reads DGGITQSPKYLFRKEGQNVTLSCEQNLNHDAMYWYRQDPGQGLRLIYYSQIVNDFQKGDIAEGYSVSREKKESFPLTVTSAQKNPTAFYLCASSGTSGVTWRVFGPGTRLTVL.

The chain has TRBV6-5 and TRBJ1-3; 8 nucleotides agree with TRBD1. Germline CDR1 is MNHEY and CDR2 is SVGAGI. CDR3 length: 15 amino acids. Trimming at V came to 5 bases and at J to 4 bases, leaving 7 bases not matched to a gene. Here the CDR3 DNA reads TGTGCCAGCAGTCCCGGACAGGGCTTAGGAAACACCATATATTTT. It yields the protein CASSPGQGLGNTIYF.

This clone was observed a single time. The V call is TRBV19, the J call TRBJ1-1; D is uncertain. Germline CDR1 and CDR2: LNHDA and SQIVND (reference sequence). This CDR3 comprises 13 residues. Between the trimmed V and J ends, which lost 3 bases and 4 bases, there was a span of 9 bases. CDR3 protein: CASSIGEGTEAFF. The CDR3 DNA follows: TGTGCCAGTAGTATCGGGGAGGGCACTGAAGCTTTCTTT.

The chain is built from TRBV9 and TRBJ1-5; no clear D. CDR3 length equals 15 residues. Trimming pared 0 bases from V and 9 bases from J, leaving 16 bases between. Germline lookup yields CDR1 SGDLS and CDR2 YYNGEE. CDR3: CASSVEARAGSPQHF. CDR3 bases: TGTGCCAGCAGCGTAGAGGCGAGGGCGGGTTCGCCCCAGCATTTT.

This clone was observed a few times. Mismatch with germline at one junction end may stem from a read error. The J gene is TRBJ2-7, the V gene TRBV7-9; 13 positions agree with TRBD2. The CDR3 has 16 residues. Germline CDR1 SEHNR, CDR2 FQNEAQ (reference sequence). The CDR3 protein is CSSSRTGLAGNHEQYF. CDR3 in DNA: TGTTCCAGCAGCAGAACGGGACTAGCGGGGAATCACGAGCAGTACTTC.

This chain links TRBV7-2 with TRBJ1-1; D not certain. The germline gives CDR1 SGHTA, CDR2 FQGNSA. CDR3 size: 16 residues. V gave up 0 bases and J gave up 7 bases, with 18 bases separating them. The CDR3 spells CASSLALAPGESEAFF. The CDR3 DNA reads as TGTGCCAGCAGCTTAGCGCTCGCCCCGGGAGAAAGTGAAGCTTTCTTT.

This chain connects TRBV9 to TRBJ2-1, with D perhaps matching TRBD1 (6 bases). The germline CDR1 and CDR2 sequences are SGDLS and YYNGEE. CDR3 length equals 15 residues. Trimming took 2 bases from V and 9 from J, leaving 18 bases between them. The CDR3 reads CASSVGLGQFAEQFF. CDR3 coding DNA: TGTGCCAGCAGCGTGGGCCTCGGACAGTTCGCTGAGCAGTTCTTC.

A few counts support this clone. This chain uses TRBV11-2 with TRBJ2-5, with 9 bases fitting TRBD2. The CDR3 runs 16 residues. V shed 1 base, J shed 5 bases, and the junction held 8 bases outside the gene matches. Germline lookup yields CDR1 SGHAT and CDR2 FQNNGV. CDR3 residues: CASSLGASGELETQYF. The CDR3 bases are TGTGCCAGCAGCTTAGGAGCTAGCGGGGAATTGGAGACCCAGTACTTC.

V and J are TRBV2 and TRBJ1-1, with a weak D call TRBD1 (6 bases). Germline lookup yields CDR1 SNHLY and CDR2 FYNNEI. With 6 bases removed from V and 4 bases from J, the gap between germline ends came to 15 bases. The CDR3 runs 14 residues. The CDR3 DNA reads TGTGCCAGCAGCCCGAAGGGGGACATCACTGAAGCTTTCTTT. This sequence encodes CASSPKGDITEAFF.

The V gene is TRBV7-2, the J gene TRBJ1-6; D remains unclear. Trimming removed 5 bases from V and 6 bases from J, with 14 bases in between. The CDR3 has 15 residues. From germline, CDR1 is SGHTA and CDR2 FQGNSA. The CDR3 sequence is CASSGQTGINSPLHF. The CDR3 nucleotides are TGTGCCAGCAGCGGGCAGACGGGAATTAATTCACCCCTCCACTTT.

The CDR3 region is CASSLGLAGGGGELFF. As DNA, the CDR3 is TGTGCCAGCAGTCTCGGACTAGCGGGAGGAGGCGGGGAGCTGTTTTTT. This rearrangement joins TRBV28 to TRBJ2-2; 14 bases match TRBD2. Germline V gives CDR1 MDHEN, CDR2 SYDVKM. CDR3 size: 16 residues. The junction had 6 bases not matched to a gene; V was cut back by 5 bases and J by 7 bases.

The chain carries TRBV5-1 and TRBJ2-7, with 7 positions matching TRBD1. The length of the CDR3 is 14 residues. From germline, CDR1 is SGHRS and CDR2 YFSETQ. V shed 4 bases, J shed 2 bases, and the junction held 6 bases outside the gene matches. CDR3 region: CASSLGTATYEQYF. In DNA form, the CDR3 reads TGCGCCAGCAGCCTCGGGACAGCTACCTACGAGCAGTACTTC.

This chain uses TRBV19 with TRBJ2-1; 8 nucleotides align to TRBD1. CDR1 is LNHDA and CDR2 is SQIVND in the germline V gene (reference sequence). With V trimmed by 6 bases and J by 2 bases, 6 bases remained unmatched. This CDR3 has 15 residues. CDR3 sequence (DNA): TGTGCCAGTAGCAAGGACAGGGAACCCTACAATGAGCAGTTCTTC. Its translation: CASSKDREPYNEQFF. The whole variable domain, remainder taken from reference TRBV19 and TRBJ2-1, is DGGITQSPKYLFRKEGQNVTLSCEQNLNHDAMYWYRQDPGQGLRLIYYSQIVNDFQKGDIAEGYSVSREKKESFPLTVTSAQKNPTAFYLCASSKDREPYNEQFFGPGTRLTVL.

This clone was seen only a few times. The junction does not match germline at one end; this may be a read error. The chain joins TRBV7-9 to TRBJ2-5; D is ambiguous. This CDR3 region has 16 residues. The V gene's germline CDR1 is SEHNR and CDR2 FQNEAQ (reference sequence). The CDR3 DNA reads TGTTCCAGCAGCCGACGACCCCACACGGGTGAGGAGACCCAGTACTTC. Protein sequence: CSSSRRPHTGEETQYF.

This rearrangement joins TRBV4-1 to TRBJ2-5; possible D gene TRBD1, 6 bases. The tail of the sequence fits TRBJ2-7 better, so the J call may be wrong. The CDR3 contains 13 residues. Germline V gives CDR1 MGHRA, CDR2 YSYEKL. DNA for the CDR3: TGCGCCAGCAGCCTGCAGGGGTACTCCGAGCAGTACTTC. It encodes CASSLQGYSEQYF.

This rearrangement joins TRBV4-2 to TRBJ2-5, with unresolved D. This CDR3 comprises 13 residues. The germline V gene encodes CDR1 LGHNA and CDR2 YNFKEQ. V lost 0 bases and J lost 4, with 6 bases in between. The CDR3 here is CASSQDPRETQYF. As DNA, the CDR3 is TGTGCCAGCAGCCAAGATCCTAGAGAGACCCAGTACTTC.

This rearrangement joins TRBV14 to TRBJ2-7; 8 nucleotides line up with TRBD2. J lost 4 bases, V lost 5 bases, and 16 bases had no gene match. The CDR3 contains 17 residues. Germline CDR1 reads SGHDN; CDR2 reads FVKESK. In nucleotides, the CDR3 is TGTGCCAGCAGCGTCCTTAGGGGAAGCGGGGGTGAATACGAGCAGTACTTC. Protein sequence: CASSVLRGSGGEYEQYF.

The chain employs TRBV5-1 and TRBJ2-2; D is ambiguous. In germline, CDR1 is SGHRS, CDR2 YFSETQ. This CDR3 is built from 12 residues. Trimming pared 0 bases from V and 7 bases from J, leaving 4 bases between. Here the CDR3 DNA reads TGCGCCAGCAGCTTGGTAAACGGGGAGCTGTTTTTT. Its protein is CASSLVNGELFF.

The CDR3 is CASSSHGTGNEQFF. The DNA for the CDR3 is TGTGCCAGCAGCTCCCACGGGACAGGCAATGAGCAGTTCTTC. The chain is built from TRBV7-2 and TRBJ2-1, with 8 positions matching TRBD1. The germline CDR1 and CDR2 sequences are SGHTA and FQGNSA. CDR3 length equals 14 residues. With V trimmed by 4 bases and J by 6 bases, 5 bases remained unmatched.